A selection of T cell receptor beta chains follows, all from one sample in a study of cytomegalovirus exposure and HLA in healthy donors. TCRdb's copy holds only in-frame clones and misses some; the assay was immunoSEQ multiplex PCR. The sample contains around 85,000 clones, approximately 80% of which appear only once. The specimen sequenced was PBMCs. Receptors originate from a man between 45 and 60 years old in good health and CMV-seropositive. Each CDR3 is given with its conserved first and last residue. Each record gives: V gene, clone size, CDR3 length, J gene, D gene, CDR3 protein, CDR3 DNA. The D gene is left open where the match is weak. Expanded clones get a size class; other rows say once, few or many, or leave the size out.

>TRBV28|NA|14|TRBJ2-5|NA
CASSPTSPQETQYF
TGTGCCAGCAGTCCCACTAGCCCGCAAGAGACCCAGTACTTC
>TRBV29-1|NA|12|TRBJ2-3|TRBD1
CSVQGAADTQYF
TGCAGCGTGCAGGGGGCCGCAGATACGCAGTATTTT
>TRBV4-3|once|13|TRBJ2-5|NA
CASSQDLMETQYF
TGCGCCAGCAGCCAAGATCTAATGGAGACCCAGTACTTC
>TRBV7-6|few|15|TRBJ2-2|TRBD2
CASSPLAENTGELFF
TGTGCCAGCAGCCCACTAGCGGAGAACACCGGGGAGCTGTTTTTT
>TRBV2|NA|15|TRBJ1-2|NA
CASSDNRGINYGYTF
TGTGCCAGCAGTGATAATAGGGGAATCAACTATGGCTACACCTTC
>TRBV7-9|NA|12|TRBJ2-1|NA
CSSSVADFGQFF
TGTTCCAGCAGCGTCGCGGATTTTGGGCAGTTCTTC
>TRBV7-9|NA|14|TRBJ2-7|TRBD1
CASSSDRGNYEQYF
TGTGCCAGCAGCTCAGACAGGGGGAACTACGAGCAGTACTTC
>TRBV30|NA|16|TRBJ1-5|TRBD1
CAWSPLRTGSNQPQHF
TGTGCCTGGAGTCCACTTCGGACAGGCAGCAATCAGCCCCAGCATTTT
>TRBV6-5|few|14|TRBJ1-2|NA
CASSPWGGGYGYTF
TGTGCCAGCTCACCCTGGGGGGGCGGCTATGGCTACACCTTC
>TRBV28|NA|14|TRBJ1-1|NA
CASSRGVDNTEAFF
TGTGCCAGCAGCCGCGGGGTAGACAACACTGAAGCTTTCTTT
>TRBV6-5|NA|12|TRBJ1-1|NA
CASSEMNTEAFF
TGTGCCAGCTCAGAAATGAACACTGAAGCTTTCTTT
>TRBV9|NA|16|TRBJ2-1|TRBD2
CASSGLAGGQIGEQFF
TGTGCCAGCAGCGGTCTAGCGGGAGGGCAGATCGGTGAGCAGTTCTTC
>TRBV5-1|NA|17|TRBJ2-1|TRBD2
CASSLNPSGSSYNEQFF
TGCGCCAGCAGCTTGAACCCAAGCGGGAGCTCCTACAATGAGCAGTTCTTC
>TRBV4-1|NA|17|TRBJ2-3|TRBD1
CASSQALTGLHTDTQYF
TGCGCCAGCAGCCAAGCCCTGACAGGGCTCCACACAGATACGCAGTATTTT
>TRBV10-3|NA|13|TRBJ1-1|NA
CAMSERGDTEAFF
TGTGCCATGTCTGAGAGAGGAGACACTGAAGCTTTCTTT
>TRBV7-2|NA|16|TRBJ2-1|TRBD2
CASSPRSGRAHNEQFF
TGTGCCAGCAGTCCCCGGAGCGGGAGGGCCCACAATGAGCAGTTCTTC
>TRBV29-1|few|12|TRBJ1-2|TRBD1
CSVGSQGEGYTF
TGCAGCGTTGGGTCTCAGGGGGAGGGCTACACCTTC
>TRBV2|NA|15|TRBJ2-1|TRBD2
CASRAGTSGRAPWFF
TGTGCCAGCAGGGCCGGGACTAGCGGGAGGGCACCATGGTTCTTC
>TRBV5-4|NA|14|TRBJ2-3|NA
CASSFLARSDTQYF
TGTGCCAGCAGCTTCCTAGCGAGGTCAGATACGCAGTATTTT
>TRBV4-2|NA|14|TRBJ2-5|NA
CASSQDRGQETQYF
TGTGCCAGCAGCCAAGATCGGGGGCAAGAGACCCAGTACTTC
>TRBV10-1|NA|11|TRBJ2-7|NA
CARRLAYEQYF
TGCGCCAGGCGCCTAGCCTACGAGCAGTACTTC
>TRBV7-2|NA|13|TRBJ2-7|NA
CASSSLLIYEQYF
TGTGCCAGCAGCTCACTATTGATCTACGAGCAGTACTTC
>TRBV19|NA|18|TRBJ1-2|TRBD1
CASSTPRTGLNRNYGYTF
TGTGCCAGTAGTACCCCCCGGACAGGACTAAACCGTAACTATGGCTACACCTTC
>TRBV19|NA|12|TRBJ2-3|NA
CASCRGTDTQYF
TGTGCCAGCTGCAGGGGCACAGATACGCAGTATTTT
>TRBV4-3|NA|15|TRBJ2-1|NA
CASSQERTAYNEQFF
TGCGCCAGCAGCCAAGAACGGACAGCCTACAATGAGCAGTTCTTC
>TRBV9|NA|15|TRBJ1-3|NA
CASSVGGMTGNTIYF
TGTGCCAGCAGCGTAGGAGGGATGACTGGAAACACCATATATTTT
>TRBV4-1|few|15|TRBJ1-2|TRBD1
CASSQPGQGATGYTF
TGCGCCAGCAGCCAACCCGGCCAGGGGGCGACTGGCTACACCTTC
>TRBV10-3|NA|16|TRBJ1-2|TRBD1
CAISELDRGASYGYTF
TGTGCCATCAGTGAGCTCGACAGGGGGGCCAGCTATGGCTACACCTTC
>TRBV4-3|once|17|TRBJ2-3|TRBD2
CASSRTATSGGADTQYF
TGCGCCAGCAGCCGCACCGCTACTAGCGGGGGGGCAGATACGCAGTATTTT
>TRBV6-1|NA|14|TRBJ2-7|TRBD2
CASSIGTSGYEQYF
TGTGCCAGCAGTATCGGGACTAGCGGCTACGAGCAGTACTTC
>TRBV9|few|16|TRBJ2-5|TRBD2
CASSVGGGLGQETQYF
TGTGCCAGCAGCGTAGGGGGGGGGTTGGGTCAAGAGACCCAGTACTTC
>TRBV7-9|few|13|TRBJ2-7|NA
CSSSLATVYEQYF
TGTTCCAGCAGCTTAGCCACGGTCTACGAGCAGTACTTC
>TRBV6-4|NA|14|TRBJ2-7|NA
CASSFELGPYEQYF
TGTGCCAGCAGTTTCGAGCTAGGCCCCTACGAGCAGTACTTC
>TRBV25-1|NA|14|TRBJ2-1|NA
CASSPSGGYNEQFF
TGTGCCAGCAGCCCCTCCGGCGGATACAATGAGCAGTTCTTC
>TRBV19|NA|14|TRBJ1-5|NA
CASSIDSPHQPQHF
TGTGCCAGTAGTATAGATAGCCCCCATCAGCCCCAGCATTTT
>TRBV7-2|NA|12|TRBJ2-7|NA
CASSAGSPRQYF
TGTGCCAGCAGCGCGGGAAGTCCCAGGCAGTACTTC
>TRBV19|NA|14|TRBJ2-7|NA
CASSIVPGEDEQYF
TGTGCCAGTAGTATAGTCCCAGGGGAAGACGAGCAGTACTTC
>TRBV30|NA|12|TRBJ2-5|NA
CAWSVAGETQYF
TGTGCCTGGAGTGTGGCTGGAGAGACCCAGTACTTC
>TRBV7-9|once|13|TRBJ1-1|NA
CSSSLGAGTEAFF
TGTTCCAGCAGCTTAGGGGCTGGCACTGAAGCTTTCTTT
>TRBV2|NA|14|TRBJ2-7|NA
CASMFSGTTYEQYF
TGTGCCAGCATGTTCAGCGGCACTACCTACGAGCAGTACTTC
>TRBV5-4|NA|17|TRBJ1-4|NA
CASSRYTTGNFNEKLFF
TGTGCCAGCAGCCGATATACTACAGGGAACTTTAATGAAAAACTGTTTTTT
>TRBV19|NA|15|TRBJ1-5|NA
CASSIGSGRNQPQHF
TGTGCCAGTAGTATAGGGTCAGGGCGCAATCAGCCCCAGCATTTT
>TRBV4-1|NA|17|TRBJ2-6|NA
CASSQGPLAFGANVLTF
TGCGCCAGCAGCCAAGGCCCTTTAGCGTTCGGGGCCAACGTCCTGACTTTC
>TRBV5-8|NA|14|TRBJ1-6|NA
CASSRQAYNSPLHF
TGTGCCAGCAGCCGGCAGGCTTATAATTCACCCCTCCACTTT
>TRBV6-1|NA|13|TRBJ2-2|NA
CASRPTMSGELFF
TGTGCCAGCAGACCTACTATGTCCGGGGAGCTGTTTTTT
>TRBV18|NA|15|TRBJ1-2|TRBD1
CASSAGQRGLDGYTF
TGTGCCAGCTCAGCGGGACAGCGAGGCCTTGATGGCTACACCTTC
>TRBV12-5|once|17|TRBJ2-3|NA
CASGLGSLGGSADTQYF
TGTGCTAGTGGTTTGGGTAGTTTAGGCGGGTCAGCAGATACGCAGTATTTT
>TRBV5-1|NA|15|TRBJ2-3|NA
CASSPLGGFTDTQYF
TGCGCCAGCAGCCCCCTTGGGGGGTTCACAGATACGCAGTATTTT
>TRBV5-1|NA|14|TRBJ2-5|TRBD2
CASRPGGGQETQYF
TGCGCCAGCAGGCCGGGAGGGGGACAAGAGACCCAGTACTTC
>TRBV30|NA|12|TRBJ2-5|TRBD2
CAWSSGLKTQYF
TGTGCCTGGTCTAGCGGGTTGAAGACCCAGTACTTC
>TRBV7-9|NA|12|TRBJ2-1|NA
CASSLDGGWEFF
TGTGCCAGCAGCTTAGATGGCGGTTGGGAGTTCTTC
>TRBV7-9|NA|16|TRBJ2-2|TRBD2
CASSPGGLLNTGELFF
TGTGCCAGCAGCCCGGGGGGGCTACTCAACACCGGGGAGCTGTTTTTT
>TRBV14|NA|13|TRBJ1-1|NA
CASSQARGGSAFF
TGTGCCAGCAGCCAGGCTAGGGGAGGGTCGGCTTTCTTT
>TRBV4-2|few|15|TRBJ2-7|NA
CASSQERVGGYEQYF
TGTGCCAGCAGCCAAGAACGGGTAGGGGGTTACGAGCAGTACTTC
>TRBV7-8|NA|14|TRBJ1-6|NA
CASSDSSYNSPLHF
TGTGCCAGCAGCGATAGCTCCTATAATTCACCCCTCCACTTT
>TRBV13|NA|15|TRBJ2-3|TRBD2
CASSGAGVVRDTQYF
TGTGCCAGCAGCGGAGCGGGAGTGGTTAGAGATACGCAGTATTTT
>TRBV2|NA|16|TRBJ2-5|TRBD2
CASRTSGTSLEETQYF
TGTGCCAGCAGGACTAGCGGGACTAGTCTAGAAGAGACCCAGTACTTC
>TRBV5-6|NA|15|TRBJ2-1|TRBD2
CASSFRTSGSDEQFF
TGTGCCAGCAGCTTCAGGACTAGCGGGAGTGATGAGCAGTTCTTC
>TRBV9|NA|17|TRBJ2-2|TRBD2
CASSGGLARPLAGELFF
TGTGCCAGCAGCGGCGGACTAGCGCGACCCTTGGCCGGGGAGCTGTTTTTT
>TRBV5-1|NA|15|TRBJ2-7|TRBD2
CASSLETSGIYEQYF
TGCGCCAGCAGCTTGGAAACTAGCGGGATCTACGAGCAGTACTTC